Given below is one T cell receptor beta chain in context. These data come from a study of blood T cell repertoires in COVID-19. For the study at large: Acute-phase and convalescent COVID-19 samples originated in the United States, Italy and Spain.

As handled by the study authors: Reference gene primers were amplified, and this amplification served to estimate nucleated cell counts. The method was immunoSEQ multiplex PCR; TCRdb's version includes in-frame clones alone and lacks a portion of them. The DNA was the basis for D and trimming; V, J and clone size are from that table. This table holds about 300,000 clones, 85% to 90% found once. Clinical histories supplied by participants themselves formed the basis of cohort assignment. Cohort 3 donors counted as recovered after two negative PCRs, clearance, or resolved symptoms. Source material: PBMCs or T cells enriched from blood (not recorded which). The sequence derives from a man aged 25 to 45 who had recovered from COVID-19.

The CDR3 loop is CASREAAEAFF. For the CDR3, the DNA is TGTGCCAGCAGGGAGGCAGCTGAAGCTTTCTTT. The chain combines TRBV2 with TRBJ1-1; D not resolved. V was cut by 6 bases and J by 6 bases, with 8 bases left in between. Germline CDR1 SNHLY, CDR2 FYNNEI. The CDR3 is 11 residues long.